Following are 15 T cell receptor beta chains from one sample sequenced in a study of identical twins. TCRdb ran MiXCR on the 5' RACE reads and lists one entry per CDR3 protein. The data hold 1.5 million to 2 million distinct CDR3 sequences, with more than 30% observed a single time. Sequences were obtained from cord blood. These receptors came from a newborn girl in good health.

On this clonotype itself: The junction does not match germline at one end; this may be a read error. The gene calls are TRBV12-3 or TRBV12-4 and TRBJ2-3; a possible D gene is TRBD2 (5 bases). The CDR3 sequence is 13 residues long. CDR3 region: CASSWTGTDAQYF. CDR3 bases: TGTGCCAGCAGTTGGACTGGCACAGATGCGCAGTATTTT.

V is TRBV18 and J is TRBJ2-3; 10 nucleotides match TRBD2. This CDR3 contains 15 residues. The germline gives CDR1 KGHSH, CDR2 LQKENI. V lost 3 bases to trimming and J lost 5 bases; unmatched junction nucleotides: 5. CDR3 nucleotides: TGTGCCAGCTCACCCCTTCCTAGCGGGGGAGATACGCAGTATTTT. This gives the protein CASSPLPSGGDTQYF.

This clonotype was picked up many times. The DNA for the CDR3 is TGTGCCATCAGTGAGTCCGGACAGGGAGGATTGCACAATGAGCAGTTCTTC. Amino acids: CAISESGQGGLHNEQFF. The rearrangement joins TRBV10-3 to TRBJ2-1, with 8 bases identical to TRBD1. V was pared by 0 bases and J by 5 bases, with 9 bases of the junction left unmatched. The germline V gene encodes CDR1 ENHRY and CDR2 SYGVKD. The CDR3 is 17 amino acids.

In this sample, this clonotype turned up a few times. This chain joins TRBV25-1 and TRBJ1-1; 7 bases agree with TRBD1. The CDR3 loop spans 15 amino acids. From germline, CDR1 is MGHDK and CDR2 SYGVNS. With V trimmed by 4 bases and J by 4 bases, 9 bases remained unmatched. CDR3 region: CASSATGLWGTEAFF. CDR3 nucleotides: TGTGCCAGCAGTGCGACAGGGCTATGGGGCACTGAAGCTTTCTTT. Complete variable domain (other parts from reference TRBV25-1 and TRBJ1-1): EADIYQTPRYLVIGTGKKITLECSQTMGHDKMYWYQQDPGMELHLIHYSYGVNSTEKGDLSSESTVSRIRTEHFPLTLESARPSHTSQYLCASSATGLWGTEAFFGQGTRLTVV.

This clonotype was counted a few times. This chain joins TRBV2 and TRBJ2-7; either TRBD1 or TRBD2 may supply D (5 bases each). Germline CDR1 reads SNHLY; CDR2 reads FYNNEI. V was clipped by 7 bases and J by 2 bases, with 15 bases between them. The CDR3 consists of 14 residues. CDR3 DNA sequence: TGTGCCAGCACCCCTAACGTGGGACCCTACGAGCAGTACTTC. Protein: CASTPNVGPYEQYF. The whole variable domain, remainder taken from reference TRBV2 and TRBJ2-7, is EPEVTQTPSHQVTQMGQEVILRCVPISNHLYFYWYRQILGQKVEFLVSFYNNEISEKSEIFDDQFSVERPDGSNFTLKIRSTKLEDSAMYFCASTPNVGPYEQYFGPGTRLTVT.

This chain connects TRBV4-1 to TRBJ2-7; 14 positions match TRBD2. V lost 1 base, J lost 3 bases, and 2 bases stayed unmatched. The CDR3 spans 16 residues. Germline assignment: CDR1 MGHRA and CDR2 YSYEKL. In nucleotides, the CDR3 is TGCGCCAGCAGCCAAGGACTAGCGGGGGGGAACTACGAGCAGTACTTC. It yields the protein CASSQGLAGGNYEQYF.

The rearrangement uses TRBV7-2 and TRBJ2-3; TRBD1 might be the D (5 bases). The germline CDR1 and CDR2 sequences are SGHTA and FQGNSA. V lost 8 bases to trimming and J lost 2 bases, with 5 bases between them. The CDR3 contains 11 residues. CDR3 DNA: TGTGCCAGCGGACACACAGATACGCAGTATTTT. It encodes CASGHTDTQYF.

CDR3 DNA: TGCAGTGCTAGAGATCGGGGGACTAGCGGAATCTCCTACAATGAGCAGTTCTTC. It specifies CSARDRGTSGISYNEQFF. The chain combines TRBV20-1 with TRBJ2-1; 11 nucleotides agree with TRBD2. The CDR3 runs to 18 residues. Germline V gene sequence: CDR1 DFQATT, CDR2 SNEGSKA (reference sequence). The V gene end was trimmed by 0 bases and the J gene end by 0 bases; junction bases not matched to a gene: 7.

This sequence joins TRBV5-5 and TRBJ1-2; no reliable D call. CDR3 size: 14 residues. The V gene lost 2 bases and the J gene lost 0 bases, with 8 bases spanning the gap. The germline V gene has CDR1 SGHKS and CDR2 YYEKEE (reference sequence). The CDR3 is CASSFLVSNYGYTF. The CDR3 DNA follows: TGTGCCAGCAGCTTTCTAGTCTCTAACTATGGCTACACCTTC.

This clonotype was found a few times. The chain joins TRBV4-1 to TRBJ2-7, with TRBD2 identical over 8 bases. Germline CDR1 reads MGHRA; CDR2 reads YSYEKL. The J segment lost 7 bases and the V segment lost 1 base, leaving 9 bases of the junction unmatched. The CDR3 runs to 15 residues. The CDR3 sequence is CASSQAGGGYNEQYF. The CDR3, as DNA: TGCGCCAGCAGCCAAGCCGGGGGGGGCTACAATGAGCAGTACTTC.

This clonotype appeared a few times. The chain is built from TRBV7-2 and TRBJ1-1, with D hard to call. Trimming removed 5 bases at V and 4 bases at J, with 11 bases between. Germline CDR1 and CDR2: SGHTA and FQGNSA. The CDR3 covers 13 residues. DNA for the CDR3: TGTGCCAGCAGCCCCTCCCGTAGCACTGAAGCTTTCTTT. The encoded protein is CASSPSRSTEAFF.

V is TRBV29-1 and J is TRBJ2-2; 9 positions agree with TRBD2. Germline trimming cut 7 bases from V and 1 base from J; bases unmatched to any gene: 4. Germline CDR1 SQVTM, CDR2 ANQGSEA. The CDR3 loop spans 14 amino acids. CDR3 bases: TGCAGCGGGTCGACTAGCGGGAACACCGGGGAGCTGTTTTTT. Its protein product is CSGSTSGNTGELFF.

The table lists this clonotype with a few counts. This rearrangement joins TRBV6-6 to TRBJ1-1, with TRBD1 matching over 12 bases. V was clipped by 7 bases and J by 1 base; unmatched bases: 7. Germline values: CDR1 MNHNY, CDR2 SVGAGI (reference sequence). The CDR3 has 16 residues. The CDR3 sequence: CASIPGQGATNTEAFF. The CDR3 nucleotides are TGTGCCAGCATCCCGGGACAGGGGGCCACGAACACTGAAGCTTTCTTT.

This clonotype came up a few times. The chain couples TRBV20-1 to TRBJ2-3; D call uncertain. The CDR3 consists of 18 residues. Per germline, CDR1 DFQATT and CDR2 SNEGSKA (reference sequence). Trimming shortened V by 3 bases and J by 2 bases, and 24 bases separated the two germline ends. The CDR3 nucleotides read TGCAGTGCTAGGGATCAAACCGCCTCATCCCTCCCCACAGATACGCAGTATTTT. Translation gives CSARDQTASSLPTDTQYF.

This clonotype has just a few counts. The chain combines TRBV20-1 with TRBJ2-1; 10 positions agree with TRBD2. The CDR3 spans 17 residues. V lost 1 base and J lost 0; bases outside the gene matches: 6. Germline V gives CDR1 DFQATT, CDR2 SNEGSKA (reference sequence). The DNA for the CDR3 is TGCAGTGCTAGAGCTCTAGCGGGGGCCCCCTCCTACAATGAGCAGTTCTTC. This codes for CSARALAGAPSYNEQFF.